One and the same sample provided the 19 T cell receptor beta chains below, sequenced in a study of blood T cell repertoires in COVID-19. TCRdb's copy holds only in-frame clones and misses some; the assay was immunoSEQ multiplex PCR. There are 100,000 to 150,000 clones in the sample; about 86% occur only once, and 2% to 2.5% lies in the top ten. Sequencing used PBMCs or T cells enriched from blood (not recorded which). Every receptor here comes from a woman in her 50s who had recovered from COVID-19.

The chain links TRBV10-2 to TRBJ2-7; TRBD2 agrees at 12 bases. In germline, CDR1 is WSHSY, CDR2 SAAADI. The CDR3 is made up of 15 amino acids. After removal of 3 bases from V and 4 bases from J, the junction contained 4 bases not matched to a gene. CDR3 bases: TGCGCCAGCAGTGACACACTAGCGGGGGGTTACGAGCAGTACTTC. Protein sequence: CASSDTLAGGYEQYF.

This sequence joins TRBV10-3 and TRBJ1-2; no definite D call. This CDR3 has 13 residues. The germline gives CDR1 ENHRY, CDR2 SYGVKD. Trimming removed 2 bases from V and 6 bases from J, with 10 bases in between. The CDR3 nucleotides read TGTGCCATCAGTGAGGCAGGTATGCATGGCTACACCTTC. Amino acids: CAISEAGMHGYTF.

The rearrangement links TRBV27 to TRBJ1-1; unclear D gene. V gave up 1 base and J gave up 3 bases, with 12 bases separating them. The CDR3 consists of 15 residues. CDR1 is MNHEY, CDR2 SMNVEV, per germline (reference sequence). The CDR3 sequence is CASSLLLGTDTEAFF. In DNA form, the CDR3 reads TGTGCCAGCAGTTTATTGTTGGGCACCGACACTGAAGCTTTCTTT.

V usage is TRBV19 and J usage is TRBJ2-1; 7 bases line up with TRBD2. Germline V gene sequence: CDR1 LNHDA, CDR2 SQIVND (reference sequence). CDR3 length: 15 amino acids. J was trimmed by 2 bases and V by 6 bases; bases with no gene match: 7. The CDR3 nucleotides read TGTGCCAGTAGGCTTAGGCGGGAGACCTACAATGAGCAGTTCTTC. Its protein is CASRLRRETYNEQFF.

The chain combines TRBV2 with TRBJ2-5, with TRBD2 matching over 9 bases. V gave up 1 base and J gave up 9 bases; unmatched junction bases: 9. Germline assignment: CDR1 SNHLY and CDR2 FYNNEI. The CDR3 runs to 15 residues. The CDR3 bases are TGTGCCAGCAGTGAAGGCGCGGGGGGGCCTTCGGCCCAGTACTTC. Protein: CASSEGAGGPSAQYF.

The CDR3 loop reads CASSTGQDSYEQYF. DNA for the CDR3: TGTGCCAGCAGCACCGGACAGGATTCCTACGAGCAGTACTTC. J is TRBJ2-7 and V is TRBV7-9; 7 bases are a match to TRBD1. The V segment lost 5 bases and the J segment 1 base; nucleotides outside the gene matches: 5. Germline CDR1 reads SEHNR; CDR2 reads FQNEAQ (reference sequence). This CDR3 contains 14 residues.

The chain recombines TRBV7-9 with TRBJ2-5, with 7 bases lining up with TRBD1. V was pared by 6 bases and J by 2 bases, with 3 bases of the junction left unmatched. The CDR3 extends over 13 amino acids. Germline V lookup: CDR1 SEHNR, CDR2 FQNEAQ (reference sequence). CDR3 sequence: CASRSQGQETQYF. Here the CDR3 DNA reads TGTGCCAGCAGATCACAGGGGCAAGAGACCCAGTACTTC.

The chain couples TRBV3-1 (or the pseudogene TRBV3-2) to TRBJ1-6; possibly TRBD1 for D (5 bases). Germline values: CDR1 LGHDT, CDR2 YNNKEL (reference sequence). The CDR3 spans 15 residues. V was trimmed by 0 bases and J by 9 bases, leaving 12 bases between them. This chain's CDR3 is CASSQEGRPLSPLHF. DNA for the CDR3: TGTGCCAGCAGCCAAGAGGGGCGGCCACTTTCACCCCTCCACTTT.

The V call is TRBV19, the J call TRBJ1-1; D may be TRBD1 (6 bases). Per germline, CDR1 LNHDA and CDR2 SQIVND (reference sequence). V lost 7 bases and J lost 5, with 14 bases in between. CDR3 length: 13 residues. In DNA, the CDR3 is TGTGCCAGTATCTTCGGGGGGGCGACTGAAGCTTTCTTT. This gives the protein CASIFGGATEAFF.

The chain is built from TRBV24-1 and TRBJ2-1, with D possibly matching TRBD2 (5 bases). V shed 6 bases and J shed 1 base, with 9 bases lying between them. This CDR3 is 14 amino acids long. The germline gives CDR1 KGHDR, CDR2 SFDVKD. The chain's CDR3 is CATSSGSSYNEQFF. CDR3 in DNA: TGTGCCACCAGTAGCGGAAGTTCCTACAATGAGCAGTTCTTC.

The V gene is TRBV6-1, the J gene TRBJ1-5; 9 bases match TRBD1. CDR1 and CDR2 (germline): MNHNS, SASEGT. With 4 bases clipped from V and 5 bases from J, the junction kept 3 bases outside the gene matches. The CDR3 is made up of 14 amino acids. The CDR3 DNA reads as TGTGCCAGCAGTGTACAGGGGGCGGATCAGCCCCAGCATTTT. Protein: CASSVQGADQPQHF.

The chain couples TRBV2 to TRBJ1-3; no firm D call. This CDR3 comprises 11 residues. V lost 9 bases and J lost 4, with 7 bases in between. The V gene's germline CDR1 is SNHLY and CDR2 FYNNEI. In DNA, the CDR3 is TGTGCCAGTGGCAGGGGAAACACCATATATTTT. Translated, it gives CASGRGNTIYF.

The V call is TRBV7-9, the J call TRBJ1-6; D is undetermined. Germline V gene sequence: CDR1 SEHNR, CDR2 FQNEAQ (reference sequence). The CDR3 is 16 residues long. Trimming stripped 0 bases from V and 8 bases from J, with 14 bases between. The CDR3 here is CASSLAPGLGDSPLHF. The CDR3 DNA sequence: TGTGCCAGCAGCTTAGCTCCGGGTCTCGGGGATTCACCCCTCCACTTT.

The CDR3 nucleotides are TGTGCCAGCAGTGAATTGACTAGCGGAGGCACAGATACGCAGTATTTT. This sequence encodes CASSELTSGGTDTQYF. The chain uses TRBV6-1 and TRBJ2-3; 9 nucleotides agree with TRBD2. CDR1 and CDR2 (germline): MNHNS, SASEGT. V lost 2 bases and J lost 1; bases outside the gene matches: 4. The CDR3 is 16 residues long.

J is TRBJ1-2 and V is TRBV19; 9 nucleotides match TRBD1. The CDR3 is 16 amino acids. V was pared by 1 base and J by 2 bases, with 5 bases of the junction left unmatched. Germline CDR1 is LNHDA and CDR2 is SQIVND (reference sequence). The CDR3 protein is CASSIAGQGRNYGYTF. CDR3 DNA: TGTGCCAGTAGTATAGCGGGACAGGGTAGGAACTATGGCTACACCTTC.

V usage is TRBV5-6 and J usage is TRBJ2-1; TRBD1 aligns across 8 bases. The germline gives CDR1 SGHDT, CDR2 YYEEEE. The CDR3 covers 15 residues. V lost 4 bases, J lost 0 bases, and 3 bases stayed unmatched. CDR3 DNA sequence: TGTGCCAGCAGCCACGGGACAGGCTCCTACAATGAGCAGTTCTTC. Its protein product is CASSHGTGSYNEQFF.

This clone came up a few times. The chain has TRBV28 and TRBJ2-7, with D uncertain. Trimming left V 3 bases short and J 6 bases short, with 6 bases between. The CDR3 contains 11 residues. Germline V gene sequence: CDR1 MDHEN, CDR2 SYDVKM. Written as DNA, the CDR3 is TGTGCCAGCAGTTTCCTTCGCGAGCAGTACTTC. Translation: CASSFLREQYF.

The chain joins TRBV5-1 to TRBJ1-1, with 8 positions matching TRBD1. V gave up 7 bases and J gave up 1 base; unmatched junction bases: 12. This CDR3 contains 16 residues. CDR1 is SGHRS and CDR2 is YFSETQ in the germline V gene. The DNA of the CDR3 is TGCGCCAGCGGAGGACAACAGGGGGGACCGAACACTGAAGCTTTCTTT. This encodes CASGGQQGGPNTEAFF.

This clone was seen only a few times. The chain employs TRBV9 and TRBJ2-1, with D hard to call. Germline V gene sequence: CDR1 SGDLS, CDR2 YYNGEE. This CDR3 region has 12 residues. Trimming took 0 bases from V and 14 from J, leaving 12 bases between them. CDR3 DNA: TGTGCCAGCAGCGTAGCCGGGTCCGCCAAGTTCTTC. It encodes CASSVAGSAKFF.